Shown below are 15 T cell receptor beta chains from a single sample sequenced in a study of T-cell memory formation after mild COVID-19 (dated by TCRdb to about 2021). Libraries were constructed by 5' RACE. Reads for this sample came from an Illumina NovaSeq 6000. TCRdb reworked the public reads: Q25 trimming with fastp, MiXCR clone assembly, productive beta chains retained. CDR3 protein sequences are deduplicated, and each keeps its most common genes and DNA. This sample comprises under 550,000 distinct CDR3 sequences, over 15% of them detected only once. The ten largest clones represent roughly a fifth of the sample. Sequencing was performed on PBMCs or a T cell subset sorted from them (not recorded which). Every receptor here comes from a young man who had mild COVID-19 (a few samples of this study predate the infection). The sample titles of this study are shuffled in the database, so cell type and time point are left out; the donor was told from shared clones.

This clonotype was seen only a few times. This chain's CDR3 is CASSQEPQAVYGYTF. DNA for the CDR3: TGCGCCAGCAGCCAAGAGCCGCAAGCCGTCTATGGCTACACCTTC. This chain uses TRBV4-3 with TRBJ1-2; D not certain. Trimming removed 0 bases from V and 4 bases from J, with 12 bases in between. The CDR3 sequence is 15 residues long. The germline V gene encodes CDR1 LGHNA and CDR2 YSLEER.

The chain uses TRBV4-2 and TRBJ2-3; the D is unclear. The CDR3 consists of 15 residues. Germline assignment: CDR1 LGHNA and CDR2 YNFKEQ. The V and J ends lost 1 base and 2 bases respectively, with 10 bases between them. The CDR3 loop reads CASSQGTAATDTQYF. The CDR3 bases are TGTGCCAGCAGCCAAGGCACTGCCGCCACAGATACGCAGTATTTT.

The V and J genes are TRBV20-1 and TRBJ2-2; a weak D match, TRBD1 (5 bases). Trimming stripped 2 bases from V and 4 bases from J, with 11 bases between. Germline V gives CDR1 DFQATT, CDR2 SNEGSKA (reference sequence). The CDR3 runs 14 residues. CDR3 in amino acids: CSARPVRGTGELFF. Written as DNA, the CDR3 is TGCAGTGCTAGACCCGTAAGGGGCACCGGGGAGCTGTTTTTT.

The chain couples TRBV7-9 to TRBJ1-6; the match to TRBD1 covers 7 bases. The germline gives CDR1 SEHNR, CDR2 FQNEAQ (reference sequence). This CDR3 region has 16 residues. V shed 4 bases and J 3 bases; nucleotides not matched to a gene: 6. The CDR3 loop is CASSWGDSFYNSPLHF. The DNA of the CDR3 is TGTGCCAGCAGCTGGGGGGACAGTTTCTATAATTCACCCCTCCACTTT.

This clonotype showed up just a few times. The chain combines TRBV3-1 with TRBJ1-4; TRBD1 matches at 8 bases. The germline CDR1 and CDR2 sequences are LGHDT and YNNKEL (reference sequence). The trim removed 6 bases at V and 5 bases at J, leaving 8 bases unmatched. The CDR3 covers 15 residues. The CDR3 reads CASRRGRTGNEKLFF. In DNA, the CDR3 is TGTGCCAGCAGGCGGGGTCGGACAGGGAATGAAAAACTGTTTTTT.

Here the CDR3 reads CASSPEAGAGANVLTF. Here the CDR3 DNA reads TGTGCCAGCTCACCAGAGGCTGGGGCTGGGGCCAACGTCCTGACTTTC. The chain is built from TRBV18 and TRBJ2-6; no firm D call. Trimming cost V 2 bases and J 2 bases, with 10 bases left between them. CDR1 and CDR2 (germline): KGHSH, LQKENI. The CDR3 is made up of 16 amino acids.

V usage is TRBV24-1 and J usage is TRBJ2-7, with D unclear. CDR3 length equals 13 residues. CDR1 KGHDR and CDR2 SFDVKD come from the germline V gene. Trimming shortened V by 4 bases and J by 2 bases, and 8 bases separated the two germline ends. CDR3 in DNA: TGTGCCACCAGTGAAGAGCGTACCTACGAGCAGTACGTC. This translates into CATSEERTYEQYV.

V gene TRBV4-3 combines with J gene TRBJ2-1; TRBD2 matches at 13 bases. V was clipped by 1 base and J by 8 bases; unmatched bases: 5. Germline CDR1 and CDR2: LGHNA and YSLEER. The CDR3 is made up of 16 amino acids. For the CDR3, the DNA is TGCGCCAGCAGCCAAGGGGGACTAGCGGGGTCCCATGAGCAGTTCTTC. It specifies CASSQGGLAGSHEQFF.

A few counts support this clonotype. The chain uses TRBV6-5 and TRBJ2-3; possibly TRBD2 for D (5 bases). Trimming cost V 1 base and J 2 bases, with 7 bases left between them. This CDR3 contains 14 residues. Germline CDR1 is MNHEY and CDR2 is SVGAGI. CDR3 DNA sequence: TGTGCCAGCAGTTACTTGGACTTCACAGATACGCAGTATTTT. Protein product: CASSYLDFTDTQYF.

This clonotype was detected many times. V gene TRBV10-3 combines with J gene TRBJ1-2; D gene uncertain. CDR3 length: 15 amino acids. V dropped 2 bases and J dropped 6 bases, with 16 bases sitting between them. In germline, CDR1 is ENHRY, CDR2 SYGVKD. The CDR3 spells CAISEPAGVSDGYTF. The CDR3 nucleotides are TGTGCCATCAGTGAGCCGGCCGGGGTGTCGGATGGCTACACCTTC.

The gene calls are TRBV5-1 and TRBJ2-3; 7 positions agree with TRBD2. The germline V gene has CDR1 SGHRS and CDR2 YFSETQ. After removal of 2 bases from V and 6 bases from J, the junction contained 9 bases not matched to a gene. This CDR3 is 15 amino acids long. CDR3 amino acids: CASSFGGGFPDTQYF. The CDR3, as DNA: TGCGCCAGCAGCTTTGGCGGGGGTTTTCCCGATACGCAGTATTTT.

This clonotype has more than one count but fewer than ten. For the CDR3, the DNA is TGCGCCAGCATACCCCGGGACAGCGGTCGGCGGTACACTGAAGCTTTCTTT. Its translation is CASIPRDSGRRYTEAFF. The rearrangement links TRBV10-2 to TRBJ1-1; TRBD1 aligns across 7 bases. Germline trimming cut 7 bases from V and 3 bases from J; bases unmatched to any gene: 17. Germline-derived CDR1 and CDR2 are WSHSY and SAAADI. This CDR3 has 17 residues.

Written as DNA, the CDR3 is TGTGCCAGCAGTTTTGGGAGAGTAACTGGAAACACCATATATTTT. Protein sequence: CASSFGRVTGNTIYF. This chain links TRBV6-8 with TRBJ1-3; D is ambiguous. This CDR3 contains 15 residues. V was shortened by 4 bases and J by 2 bases, with 12 bases between the two germline ends. Germline V gene data show CDR1 as MNHGY and CDR2 as SAAAGT.

This clonotype showed up just a few times. This chain connects TRBV2 to TRBJ2-2, with D possibly being TRBD1 (5 bases). Trimming pared 6 bases from V and 5 bases from J, leaving 10 bases between. From germline, CDR1 is SNHLY and CDR2 FYNNEI. This CDR3 is built from 13 residues. The CDR3 here is CASRGAWTGELFF. The DNA for the CDR3 is TGTGCCAGCAGAGGGGCTTGGACCGGGGAGCTGTTTTTT.

This clonotype was detected only once. The V gene is TRBV5-4, the J gene TRBJ2-5; maybe TRBD2 (6 bases). The CDR3 is made up of 14 amino acids. Trimming shortened V by 0 bases and J by 3 bases, and 9 bases separated the two germline ends. Germline V CDR1 and CDR2: SGHNT, YYREEE (reference sequence). The CDR3 DNA follows: TGTGCCAGCAGCTTGGGGGGGGTGGAAGAGACCCAGTACTTC. Its translation: CASSLGGVEETQYF.